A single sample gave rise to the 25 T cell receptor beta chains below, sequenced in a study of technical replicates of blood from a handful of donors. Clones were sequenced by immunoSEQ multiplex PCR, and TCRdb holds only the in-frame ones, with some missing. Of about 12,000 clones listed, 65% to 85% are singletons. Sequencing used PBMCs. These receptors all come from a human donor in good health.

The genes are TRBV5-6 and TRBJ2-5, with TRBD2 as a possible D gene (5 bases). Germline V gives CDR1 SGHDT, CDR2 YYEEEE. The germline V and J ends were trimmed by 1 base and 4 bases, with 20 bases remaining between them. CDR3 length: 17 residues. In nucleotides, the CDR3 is TGTGCCAGCAGCTTGAGGGCGGGCGGGTATAAGGGAGAGACCCAGTACTTC. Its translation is CASSLRAGGYKGETQYF.

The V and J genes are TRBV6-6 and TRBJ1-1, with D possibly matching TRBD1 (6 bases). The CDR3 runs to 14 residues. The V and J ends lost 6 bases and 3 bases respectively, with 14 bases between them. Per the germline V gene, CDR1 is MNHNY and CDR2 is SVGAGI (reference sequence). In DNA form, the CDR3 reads TGTGCCAGCAGCTACGACAGGTCTTACACTGAAGCTTTCTTT. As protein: CASSYDRSYTEAFF.

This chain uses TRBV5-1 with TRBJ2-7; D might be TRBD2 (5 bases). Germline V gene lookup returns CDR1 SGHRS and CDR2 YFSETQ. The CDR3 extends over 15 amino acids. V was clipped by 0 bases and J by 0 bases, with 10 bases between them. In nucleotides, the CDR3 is TGCGCCAGCAGCTTGGAGCGGTGGAGCTCCTACGAGCAGTACTTC. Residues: CASSLERWSSYEQYF.

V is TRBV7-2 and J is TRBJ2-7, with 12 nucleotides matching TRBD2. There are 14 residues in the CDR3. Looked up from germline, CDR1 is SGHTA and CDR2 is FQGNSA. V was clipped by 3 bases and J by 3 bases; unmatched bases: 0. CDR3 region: CASSLTSGSYEQYF. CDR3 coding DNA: TGTGCCAGCAGCTTGACTAGCGGGAGCTACGAGCAGTACTTC.

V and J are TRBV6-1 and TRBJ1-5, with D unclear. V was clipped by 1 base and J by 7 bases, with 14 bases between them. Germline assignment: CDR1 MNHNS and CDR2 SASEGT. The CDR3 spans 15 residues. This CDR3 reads CASSEELEGRQPQHF. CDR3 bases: TGTGCCAGCAGTGAAGAATTGGAGGGTCGACAGCCCCAGCATTTT.

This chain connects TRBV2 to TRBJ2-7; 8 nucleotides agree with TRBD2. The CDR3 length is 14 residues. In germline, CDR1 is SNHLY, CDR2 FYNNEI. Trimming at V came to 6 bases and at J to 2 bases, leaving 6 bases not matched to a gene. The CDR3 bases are TGTGCCAGCAGACCGGGACTAGGCACCTACGAGCAGTACTTC. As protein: CASRPGLGTYEQYF.

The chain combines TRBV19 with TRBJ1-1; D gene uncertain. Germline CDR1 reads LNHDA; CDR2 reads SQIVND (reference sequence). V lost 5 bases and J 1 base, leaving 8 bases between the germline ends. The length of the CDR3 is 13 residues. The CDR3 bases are TGTGCCAGTAGTTTGACGGGGAACACTGAAGCTTTCTTT. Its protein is CASSLTGNTEAFF.

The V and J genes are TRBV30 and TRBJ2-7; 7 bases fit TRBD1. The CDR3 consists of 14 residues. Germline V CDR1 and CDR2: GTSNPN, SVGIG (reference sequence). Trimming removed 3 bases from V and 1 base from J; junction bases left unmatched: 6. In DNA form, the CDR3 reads TGTGCCTGGAGAAGGGACAGCGTGTCCTACGAGCAGTACTTC. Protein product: CAWRRDSVSYEQYF.

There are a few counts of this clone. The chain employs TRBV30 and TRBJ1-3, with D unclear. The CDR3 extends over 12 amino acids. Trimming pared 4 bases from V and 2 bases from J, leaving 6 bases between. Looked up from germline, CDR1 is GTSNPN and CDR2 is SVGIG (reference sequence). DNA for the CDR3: TGTGCCTGGAAACAGCCTGGAAACACCATATATTTT. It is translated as CAWKQPGNTIYF.

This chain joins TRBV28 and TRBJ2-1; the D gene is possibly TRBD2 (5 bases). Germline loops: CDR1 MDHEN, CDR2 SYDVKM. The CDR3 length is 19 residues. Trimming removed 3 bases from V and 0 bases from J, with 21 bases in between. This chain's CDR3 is CASSLGVGESESSYNEQFF. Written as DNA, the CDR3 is TGTGCCAGCAGTTTGGGAGTTGGGGAGTCAGAGAGCTCCTACAATGAGCAGTTCTTC.

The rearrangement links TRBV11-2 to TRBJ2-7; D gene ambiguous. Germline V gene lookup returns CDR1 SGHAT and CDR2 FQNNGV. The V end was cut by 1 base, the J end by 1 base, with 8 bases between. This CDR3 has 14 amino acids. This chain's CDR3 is CASSLVQDSYEQYF. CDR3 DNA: TGTGCCAGCAGCTTAGTTCAGGATTCCTACGAGCAGTACTTC.

This CDR3 is CASSQGLNEQFF. In DNA form, the CDR3 reads TGTGCCAGCTCCCAAGGACTCAATGAGCAGTTCTTC. This rearrangement joins TRBV18 to TRBJ2-1; possibly TRBD2 for D (5 bases). This CDR3 region has 12 residues. The V end was cut by 6 bases, the J end by 6 bases, with 9 bases between. Germline V gene lookup returns CDR1 KGHSH and CDR2 LQKENI. The whole variable domain, remainder taken from reference TRBV18 and TRBJ2-1, is NAGVMQNPRHLVRRRGQEARLRCSPMKGHSHVYWYRQLPEEGLKFMVYLQKENIIDESGMPKERFSAEFPKEGPSILRIQQVVRGDSAAYFCASSQGLNEQFFGPGTRLTVL.

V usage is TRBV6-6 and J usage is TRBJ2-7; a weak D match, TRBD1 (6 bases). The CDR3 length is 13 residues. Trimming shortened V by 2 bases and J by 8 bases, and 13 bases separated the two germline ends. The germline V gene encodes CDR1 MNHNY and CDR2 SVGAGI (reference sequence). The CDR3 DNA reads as TGTGCCAGCAGTTACGACGAAGGGGGTCAGCAGTACTTC. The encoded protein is CASSYDEGGQQYF.

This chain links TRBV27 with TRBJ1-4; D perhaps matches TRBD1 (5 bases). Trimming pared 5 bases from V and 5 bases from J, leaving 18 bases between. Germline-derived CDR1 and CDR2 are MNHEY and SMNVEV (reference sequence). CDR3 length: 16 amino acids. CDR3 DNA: TGTGCCAGCAGTCCGACCTTGGCAGGGAGGAATGAAAAACTGTTTTTT. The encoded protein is CASSPTLAGRNEKLFF.

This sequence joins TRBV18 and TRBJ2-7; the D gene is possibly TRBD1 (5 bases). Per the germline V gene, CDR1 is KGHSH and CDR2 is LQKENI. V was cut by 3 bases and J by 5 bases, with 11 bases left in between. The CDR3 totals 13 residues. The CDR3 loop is CASSPPGWDEQYF. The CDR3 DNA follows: TGTGCCAGCTCACCCCCAGGGTGGGACGAGCAGTACTTC. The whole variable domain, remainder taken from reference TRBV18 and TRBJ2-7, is NAGVMQNPRHLVRRRGQEARLRCSPMKGHSHVYWYRQLPEEGLKFMVYLQKENIIDESGMPKERFSAEFPKEGPSILRIQQVVRGDSAAYFCASSPPGWDEQYFGPGTRLTVT.

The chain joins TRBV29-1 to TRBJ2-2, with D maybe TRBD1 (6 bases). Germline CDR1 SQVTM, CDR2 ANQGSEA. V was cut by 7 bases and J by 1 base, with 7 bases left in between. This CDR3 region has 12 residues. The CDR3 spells CSGGGNTGELFF. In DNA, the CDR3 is TGCAGCGGAGGGGGGAACACCGGGGAGCTGTTTTTT.

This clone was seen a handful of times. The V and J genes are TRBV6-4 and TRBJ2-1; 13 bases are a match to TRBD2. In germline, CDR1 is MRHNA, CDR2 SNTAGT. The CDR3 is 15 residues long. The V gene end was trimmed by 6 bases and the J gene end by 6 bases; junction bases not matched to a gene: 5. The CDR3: CASSSGTSGINEQFF. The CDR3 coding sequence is TGTGCCAGCAGCTCGGGGACTAGCGGGATCAATGAGCAGTTCTTC.

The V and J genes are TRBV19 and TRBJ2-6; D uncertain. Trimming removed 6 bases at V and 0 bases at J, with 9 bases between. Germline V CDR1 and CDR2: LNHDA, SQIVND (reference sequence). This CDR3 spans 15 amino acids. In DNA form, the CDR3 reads TGTGCCAGTAGCCGCGAGCCCTCTGGGGCCAACGTCCTGACTTTC. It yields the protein CASSREPSGANVLTF.

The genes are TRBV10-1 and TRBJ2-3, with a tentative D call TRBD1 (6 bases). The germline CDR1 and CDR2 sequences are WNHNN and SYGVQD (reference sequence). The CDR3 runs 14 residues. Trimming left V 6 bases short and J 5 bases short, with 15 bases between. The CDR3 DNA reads TGCGCCAGCAGCCTAAACCTACAGGGAGATACGCAGTATTTT. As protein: CASSLNLQGDTQYF.

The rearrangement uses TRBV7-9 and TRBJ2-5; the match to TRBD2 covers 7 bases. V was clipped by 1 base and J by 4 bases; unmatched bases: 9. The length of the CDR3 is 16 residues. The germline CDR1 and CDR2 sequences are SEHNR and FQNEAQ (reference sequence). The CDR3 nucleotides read TGTGCCAGCAGCTTAGGGGGGTTAGCGGGCCGAGAGACCCAGTACTTC. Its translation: CASSLGGLAGRETQYF.

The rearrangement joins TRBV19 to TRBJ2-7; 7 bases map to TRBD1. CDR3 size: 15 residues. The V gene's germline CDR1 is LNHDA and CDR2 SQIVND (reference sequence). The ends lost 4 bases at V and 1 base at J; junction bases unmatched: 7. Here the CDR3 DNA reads TGTGCCAGTAGTAGAACGGGACAGCGTTCCTACGAGCAGTACTTC. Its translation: CASSRTGQRSYEQYF.

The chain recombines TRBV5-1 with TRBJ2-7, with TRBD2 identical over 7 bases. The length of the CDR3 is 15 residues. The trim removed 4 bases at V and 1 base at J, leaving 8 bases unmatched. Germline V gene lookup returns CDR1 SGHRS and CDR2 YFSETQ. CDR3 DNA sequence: TGCGCCAGCAGCCCGGAGGCTAGCGGATCCTACGAGCAGTACTTC. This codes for CASSPEASGSYEQYF.

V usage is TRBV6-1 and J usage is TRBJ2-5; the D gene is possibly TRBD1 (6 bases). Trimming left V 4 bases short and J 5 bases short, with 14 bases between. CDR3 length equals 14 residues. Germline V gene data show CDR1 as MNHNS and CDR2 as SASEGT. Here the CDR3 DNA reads TGTGCCAGCAGTGTCGGGACAACCCCGGAGACCCAGTACTTC. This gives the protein CASSVGTTPETQYF.

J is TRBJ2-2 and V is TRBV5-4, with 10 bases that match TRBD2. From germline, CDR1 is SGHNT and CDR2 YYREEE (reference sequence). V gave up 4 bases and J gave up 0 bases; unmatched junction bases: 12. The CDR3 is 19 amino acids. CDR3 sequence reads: CASSVGIAGGTPNTGELFF. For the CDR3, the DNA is TGTGCCAGCAGCGTAGGAATAGCGGGAGGAACGCCGAACACCGGGGAGCTGTTTTTT.

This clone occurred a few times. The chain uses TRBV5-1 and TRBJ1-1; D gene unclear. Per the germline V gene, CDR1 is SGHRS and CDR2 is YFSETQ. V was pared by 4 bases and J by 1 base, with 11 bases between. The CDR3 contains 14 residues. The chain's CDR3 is CASSPYNGNTEAFF. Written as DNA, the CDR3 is TGCGCCAGCAGCCCCTATAATGGGAACACTGAAGCTTTCTTT.